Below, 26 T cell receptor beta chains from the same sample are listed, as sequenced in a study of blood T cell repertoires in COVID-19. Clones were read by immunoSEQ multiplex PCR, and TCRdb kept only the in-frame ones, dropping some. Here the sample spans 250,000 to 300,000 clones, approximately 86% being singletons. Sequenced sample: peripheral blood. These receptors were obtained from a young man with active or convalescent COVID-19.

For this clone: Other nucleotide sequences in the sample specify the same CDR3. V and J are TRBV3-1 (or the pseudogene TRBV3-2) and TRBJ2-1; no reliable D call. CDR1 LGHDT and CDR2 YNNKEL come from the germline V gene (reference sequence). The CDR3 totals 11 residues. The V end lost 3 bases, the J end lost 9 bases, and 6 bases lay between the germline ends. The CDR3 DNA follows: TGTGCCAGCAGCCAGGCTGGTGAGCAGTTCTTC. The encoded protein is CASSQAGEQFF.

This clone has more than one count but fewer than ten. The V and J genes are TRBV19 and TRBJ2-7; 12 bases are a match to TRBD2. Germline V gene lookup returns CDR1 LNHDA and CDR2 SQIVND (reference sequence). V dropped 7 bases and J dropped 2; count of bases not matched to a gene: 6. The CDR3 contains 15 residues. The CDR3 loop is CASTRTSGATYEQYF. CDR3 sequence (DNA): TGTGCCAGTACTAGGACTAGCGGGGCCACCTACGAGCAGTACTTC.

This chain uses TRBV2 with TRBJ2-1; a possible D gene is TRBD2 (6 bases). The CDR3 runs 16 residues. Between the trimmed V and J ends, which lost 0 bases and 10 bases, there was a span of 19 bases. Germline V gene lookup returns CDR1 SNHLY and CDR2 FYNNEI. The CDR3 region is CASSEASGLGYSEQFF. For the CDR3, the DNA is TGTGCCAGCAGTGAAGCGTCGGGACTGGGTTACTCGGAGCAGTTCTTC.

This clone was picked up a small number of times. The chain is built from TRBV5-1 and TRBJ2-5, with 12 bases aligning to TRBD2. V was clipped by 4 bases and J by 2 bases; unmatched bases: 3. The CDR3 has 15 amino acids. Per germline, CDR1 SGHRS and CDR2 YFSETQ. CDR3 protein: CASSRTSGAQETQYF. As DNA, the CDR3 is TGCGCCAGCAGCAGGACTAGCGGGGCTCAAGAGACCCAGTACTTC.

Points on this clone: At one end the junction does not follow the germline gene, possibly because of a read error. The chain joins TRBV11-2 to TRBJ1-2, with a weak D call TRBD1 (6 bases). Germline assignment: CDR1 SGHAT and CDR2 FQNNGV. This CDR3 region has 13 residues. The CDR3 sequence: CASSLGQKGGYTF. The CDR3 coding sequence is TGTGCCAGCAGTTTAGGACAGAAGGGTGGCTACACCTTC.

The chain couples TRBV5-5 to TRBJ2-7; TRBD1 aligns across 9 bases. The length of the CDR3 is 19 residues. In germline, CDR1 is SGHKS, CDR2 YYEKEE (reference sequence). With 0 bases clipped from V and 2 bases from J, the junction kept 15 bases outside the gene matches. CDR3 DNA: TGTGCCAGCAGCTTGGTTCCGACAGGGGGATCCTACCGTACCTACGAGCAGTACTTC. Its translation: CASSLVPTGGSYRTYEQYF.

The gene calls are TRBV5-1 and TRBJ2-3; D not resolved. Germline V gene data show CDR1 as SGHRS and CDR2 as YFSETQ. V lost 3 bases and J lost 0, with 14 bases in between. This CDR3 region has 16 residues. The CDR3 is CASSSTRSGSTDTQYF. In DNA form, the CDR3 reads TGCGCCAGCAGCTCAACGAGGTCGGGTAGCACAGATACGCAGTATTTT.

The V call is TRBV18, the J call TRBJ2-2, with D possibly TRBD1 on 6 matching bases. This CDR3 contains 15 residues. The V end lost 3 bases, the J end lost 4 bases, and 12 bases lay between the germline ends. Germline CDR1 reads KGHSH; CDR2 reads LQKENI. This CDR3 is CASSPEGQFTGELFF. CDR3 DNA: TGTGCCAGCTCACCCGAAGGACAGTTCACCGGGGAGCTGTTTTTT.

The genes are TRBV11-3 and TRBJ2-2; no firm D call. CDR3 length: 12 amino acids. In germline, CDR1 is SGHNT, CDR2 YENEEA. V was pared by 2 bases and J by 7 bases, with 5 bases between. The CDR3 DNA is TGTGCCAGCAGCTTACCTCTCGGGGAGCTGTTTTTT. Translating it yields CASSLPLGELFF.

This CDR3 reads CASSKNQDRGSNGNTIYF. CDR3 coding DNA: TGTGCCAGCAGCAAAAATCAGGACAGGGGTTCGAATGGAAACACCATATATTTT. The chain links TRBV21-1 to TRBJ1-3; no DNA check was done on the table's D call, TRBD1. TRBV21-1 is assigned pseudogene status. The CDR3 length is 18 residues.

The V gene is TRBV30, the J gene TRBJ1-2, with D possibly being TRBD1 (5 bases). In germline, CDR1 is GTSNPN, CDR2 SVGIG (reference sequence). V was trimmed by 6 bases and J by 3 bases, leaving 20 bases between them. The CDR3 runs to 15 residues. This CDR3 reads CACPHPTGADYGYTF. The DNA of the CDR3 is TGTGCCTGCCCCCACCCAACAGGTGCTGACTATGGCTACACCTTC.

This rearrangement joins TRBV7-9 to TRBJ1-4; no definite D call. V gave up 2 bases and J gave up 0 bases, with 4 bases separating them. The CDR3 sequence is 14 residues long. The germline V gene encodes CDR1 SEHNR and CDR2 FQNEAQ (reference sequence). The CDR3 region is CASSLSATNEKLFF. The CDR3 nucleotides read TGTGCCAGCAGCTTAAGCGCAACTAATGAAAAACTGTTTTTT.

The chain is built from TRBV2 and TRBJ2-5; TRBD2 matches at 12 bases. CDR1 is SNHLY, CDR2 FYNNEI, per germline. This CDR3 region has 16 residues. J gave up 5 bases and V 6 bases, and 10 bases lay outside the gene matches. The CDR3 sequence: CASRWLAGGVGETQYF. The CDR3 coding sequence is TGTGCCAGCAGGTGGCTAGCGGGGGGGGTTGGCGAGACCCAGTACTTC.

In nucleotides, the CDR3 is TGCGCCAGCAGCCTGACAGTGCAGAATGAAAAACTGTTTTTT. Translating gives CASSLTVQNEKLFF. The rearrangement links TRBV5-1 to TRBJ1-4, with D perhaps TRBD1 (5 bases). Trimming removed 4 bases at V and 5 bases at J, with 12 bases between. Germline V gene sequence: CDR1 SGHRS, CDR2 YFSETQ. This CDR3 has 14 residues.

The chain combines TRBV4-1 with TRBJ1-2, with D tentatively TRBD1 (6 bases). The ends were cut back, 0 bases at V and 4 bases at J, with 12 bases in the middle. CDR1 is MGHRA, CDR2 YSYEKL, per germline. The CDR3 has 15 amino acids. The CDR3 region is CASSQEGQIIYGYTF. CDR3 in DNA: TGCGCCAGCAGCCAAGAAGGACAGATTATCTATGGCTACACCTTC.

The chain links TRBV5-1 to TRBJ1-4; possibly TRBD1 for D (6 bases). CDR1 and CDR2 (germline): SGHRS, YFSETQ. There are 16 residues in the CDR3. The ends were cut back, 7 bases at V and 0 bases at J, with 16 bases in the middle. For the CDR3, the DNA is TGCGCCAGCCGGGACACCCCCTTACCAACTAATGAAAAACTGTTTTTT. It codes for CASRDTPLPTNEKLFF.

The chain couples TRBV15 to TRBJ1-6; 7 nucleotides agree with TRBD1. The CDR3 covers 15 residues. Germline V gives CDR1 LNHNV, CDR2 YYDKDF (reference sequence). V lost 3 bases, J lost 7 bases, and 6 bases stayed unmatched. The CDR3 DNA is TGTGCCACCAGCAGGGACAGGAGTTTAAATTCACCCCTCCACTTT. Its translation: CATSRDRSLNSPLHF.

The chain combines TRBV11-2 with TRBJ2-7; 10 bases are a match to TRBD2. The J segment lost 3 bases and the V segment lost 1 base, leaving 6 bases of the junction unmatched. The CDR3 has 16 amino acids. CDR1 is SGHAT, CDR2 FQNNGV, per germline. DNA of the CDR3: TGTGCCAGCAGCTTAGTTGTGCTAGCGGGGGACTACGAGCAGTACTTC. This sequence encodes CASSLVVLAGDYEQYF.

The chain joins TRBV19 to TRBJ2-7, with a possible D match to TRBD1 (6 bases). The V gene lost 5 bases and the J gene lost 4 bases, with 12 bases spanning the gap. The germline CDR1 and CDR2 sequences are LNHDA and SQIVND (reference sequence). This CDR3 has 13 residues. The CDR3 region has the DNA TGTGCCAGTAGTTTATCACAGGGTTACGAGCAGTACTTC. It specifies CASSLSQGYEQYF.

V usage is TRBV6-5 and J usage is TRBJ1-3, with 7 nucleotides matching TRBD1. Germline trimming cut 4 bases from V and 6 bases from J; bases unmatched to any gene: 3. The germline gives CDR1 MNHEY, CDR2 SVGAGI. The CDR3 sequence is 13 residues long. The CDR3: CASSSGQENTIYF. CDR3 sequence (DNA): TGTGCCAGCAGTTCAGGACAGGAAAACACCATATATTTT.

The CDR3, as DNA: TGTGCCAGCCCCTCGAACACCGGGGAGCTGTTTTTT. Protein sequence: CASPSNTGELFF. This chain joins TRBV5-4 and TRBJ2-2; D unresolved. With 7 bases removed from V and 0 bases from J, the gap between germline ends came to 4 bases. Germline CDR1 reads SGHNT; CDR2 reads YYREEE (reference sequence). There are 12 residues in the CDR3. The full variable domain, completed using reference TRBV5-4 and TRBJ2-2, is ETGVTQSPTHLIKTRGQQVTLRCSSQSGHNTVSWYQQALGQGPQFIFQYYREEENGRGNFPPRFSGLQFPNYSSELNVNALELDDSALYLCASPSNTGELFFGEGSRLTVL.

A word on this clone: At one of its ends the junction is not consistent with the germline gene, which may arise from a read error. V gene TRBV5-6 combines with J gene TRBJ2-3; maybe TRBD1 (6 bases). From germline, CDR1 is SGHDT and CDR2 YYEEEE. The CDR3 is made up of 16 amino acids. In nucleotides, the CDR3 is TGTGCCAGCAGCCTCCCGTGGAGGAAACAGGGAGATACACAGTATTTT. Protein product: CASSLPWRKQGDTQYF. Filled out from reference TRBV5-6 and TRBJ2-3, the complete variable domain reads DAGVTQSPTHLIKTRGQQVTLRCSPKSGHDTVSWYQQALGQGPQFIFQYYEEEERQRGNFPDRFSGHQFPNYSSELNVNALLLGDSALYLCASSLPWRKQGDTQYFGPGTRLTVL.

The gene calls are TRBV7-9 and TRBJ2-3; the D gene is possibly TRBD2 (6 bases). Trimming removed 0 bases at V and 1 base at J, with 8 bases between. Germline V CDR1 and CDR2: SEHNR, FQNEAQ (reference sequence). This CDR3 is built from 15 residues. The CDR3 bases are TGTGCCAGCAGCTTAGCCCCTAGCGGCACAGATACGCAGTATTTT. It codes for CASSLAPSGTDTQYF.

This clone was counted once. The CDR3 bases are TGTGCCAGCAGCGTCGGGACAGCTAACACCGGGGAGCTGTTTTTT. Encoded protein: CASSVGTANTGELFF. The gene calls are TRBV7-2 and TRBJ2-2; 7 bases line up with TRBD1. This CDR3 is built from 15 residues. Germline CDR1 SGHTA, CDR2 FQGNSA. The J segment lost 2 bases and the V segment lost 5 bases, leaving 5 bases of the junction unmatched.

DNA of the CDR3: TGTGCCAGTACTGGGGGGACCCCCCCGGGCTACGAGCAGTACTTC. As protein: CASTGGTPPGYEQYF. This chain connects TRBV19 to TRBJ2-7; D is perhaps TRBD2 (6 bases). Trimming removed 7 bases at V and 3 bases at J, with 19 bases between. Germline values: CDR1 LNHDA, CDR2 SQIVND (reference sequence). CDR3 length equals 15 residues.

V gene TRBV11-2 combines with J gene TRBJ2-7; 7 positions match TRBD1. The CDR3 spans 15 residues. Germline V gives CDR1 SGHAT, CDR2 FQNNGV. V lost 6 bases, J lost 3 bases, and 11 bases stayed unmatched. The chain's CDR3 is CASSLQGISLYEQYF. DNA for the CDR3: TGTGCCAGCAGTCTACAGGGGATTTCACTCTACGAGCAGTACTTC.